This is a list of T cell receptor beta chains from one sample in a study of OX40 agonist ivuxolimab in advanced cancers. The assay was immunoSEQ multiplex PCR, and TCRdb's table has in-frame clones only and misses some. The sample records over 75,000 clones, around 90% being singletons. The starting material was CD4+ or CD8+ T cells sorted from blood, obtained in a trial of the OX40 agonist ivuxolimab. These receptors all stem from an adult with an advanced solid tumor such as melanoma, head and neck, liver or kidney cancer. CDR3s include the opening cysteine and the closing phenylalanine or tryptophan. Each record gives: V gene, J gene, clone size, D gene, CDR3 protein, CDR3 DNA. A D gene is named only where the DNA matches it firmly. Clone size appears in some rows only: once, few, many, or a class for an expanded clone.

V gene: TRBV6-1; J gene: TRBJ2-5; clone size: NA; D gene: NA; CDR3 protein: CASSESIGQGGETQYF; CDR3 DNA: TGTGCCAGCAGTGAATCCATAGGCCAGGGAGGAGAGACCCAGTACTTC
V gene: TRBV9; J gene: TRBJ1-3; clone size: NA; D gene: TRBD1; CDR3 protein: CASSPRTGANTIYF; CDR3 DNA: TGTGCCAGCAGCCCAAGGACAGGGGCGAACACCATATATTTT
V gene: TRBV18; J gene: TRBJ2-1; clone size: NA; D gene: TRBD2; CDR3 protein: CASSPNVLAGGAVDEQFF; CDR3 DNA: TGTGCCAGCTCACCAAATGTGCTAGCGGGAGGGGCGGTCGATGAGCAGTTCTTC
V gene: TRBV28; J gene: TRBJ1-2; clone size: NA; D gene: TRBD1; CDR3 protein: CASRIQGANYGYTF; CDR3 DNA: TGTGCCAGCAGGATACAGGGGGCGAACTATGGCTACACCTTC
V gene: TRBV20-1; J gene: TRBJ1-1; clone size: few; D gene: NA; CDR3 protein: CSARENTEAFF; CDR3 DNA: TGCAGTGCTAGAGAGAACACTGAAGCTTTCTTT
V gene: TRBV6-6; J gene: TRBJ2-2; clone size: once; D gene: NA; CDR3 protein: CASSGQIDTGELFF; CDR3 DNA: TGTGCCAGCAGCGGACAGATAGACACCGGGGAGCTGTTTTTT
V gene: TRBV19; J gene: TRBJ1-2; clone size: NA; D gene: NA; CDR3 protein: CASSSDSLYGYTF; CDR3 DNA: TGTGCCAGTAGCAGTGACAGCCTATATGGCTACACCTTC
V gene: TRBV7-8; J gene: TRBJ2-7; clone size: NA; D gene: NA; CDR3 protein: CASSLEGIRRFSYEQYF; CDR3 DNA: TGTGCCAGCAGCTTAGAGGGTATTAGGCGGTTCTCCTACGAGCAGTACTTC
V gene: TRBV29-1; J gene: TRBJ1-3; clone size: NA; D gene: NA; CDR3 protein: CSAPIGSSGNTIYF; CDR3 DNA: TGCAGCGCCCCTATCGGCAGCTCTGGAAACACCATATATTTT
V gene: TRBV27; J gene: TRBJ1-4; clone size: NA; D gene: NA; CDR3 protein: CASSTNGVEKLFF; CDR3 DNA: TGTGCCAGCAGTACCAACGGGGTGGAAAAACTGTTTTTT
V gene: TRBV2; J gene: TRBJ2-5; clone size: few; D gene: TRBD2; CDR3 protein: CASRDLAVQETQYF; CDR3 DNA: TGTGCCAGCCGTGACCTAGCGGTCCAAGAGACCCAGTACTTC
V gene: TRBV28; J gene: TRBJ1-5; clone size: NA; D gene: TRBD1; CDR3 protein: CASSWTGGPQHF; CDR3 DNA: TGTGCCAGCAGTTGGACAGGGGGCCCCCAGCATTTT
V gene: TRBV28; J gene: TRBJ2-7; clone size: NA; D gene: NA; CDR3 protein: CASSVRAVGGDEQYF; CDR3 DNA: TGTGCCAGCAGCGTCCGGGCCGTAGGGGGTGACGAGCAGTACTTC
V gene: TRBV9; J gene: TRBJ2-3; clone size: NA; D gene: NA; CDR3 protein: CASSVGSAGYSTDTQYF; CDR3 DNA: TGTGCCAGCAGCGTAGGATCGGCGGGCTATAGCACAGATACGCAGTATTTT
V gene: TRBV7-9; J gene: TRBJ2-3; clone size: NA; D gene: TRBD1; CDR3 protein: CASRDRADTQYF; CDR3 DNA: TGTGCCAGCAGAGACAGGGCAGATACGCAGTATTTT
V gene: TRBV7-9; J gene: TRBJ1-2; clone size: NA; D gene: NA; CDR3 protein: CASSLGVDYGYTF; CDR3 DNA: TGTGCCAGCAGTTTGGGGGTCGACTATGGCTACACCTTC
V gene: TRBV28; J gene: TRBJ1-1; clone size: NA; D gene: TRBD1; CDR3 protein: CASSSLYRGTEAFF; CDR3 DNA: TGTGCCAGCAGTTCCTTGTACAGGGGCACTGAAGCTTTCTTT
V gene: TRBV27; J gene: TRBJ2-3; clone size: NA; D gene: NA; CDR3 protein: CASSLYDTQYF; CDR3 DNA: TGTGCCAGCAGTTTATATGATACGCAGTATTTT
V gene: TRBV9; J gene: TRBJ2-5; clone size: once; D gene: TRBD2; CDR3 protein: CASGTSGRRETQYF; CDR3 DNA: TGTGCCAGCGGGACTAGCGGACGGAGGGAGACCCAGTACTTC
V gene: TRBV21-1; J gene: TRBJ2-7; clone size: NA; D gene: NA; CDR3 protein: CASSKSGRSHEQYF; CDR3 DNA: TGTGCCAGCAGCAAATCCGGGCGGTCCCACGAGCAGTACTTC
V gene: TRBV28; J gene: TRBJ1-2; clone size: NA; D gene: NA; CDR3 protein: CASSLDRAGGYTF; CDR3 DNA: TGTGCCAGCAGTTTAGATCGGGCTGGTGGCTACACCTTC
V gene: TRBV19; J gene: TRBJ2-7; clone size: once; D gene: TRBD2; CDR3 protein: CASSISGASYEQYF; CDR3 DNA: TGTGCCAGTAGTATAAGCGGGGCTTCCTACGAGCAGTACTTC
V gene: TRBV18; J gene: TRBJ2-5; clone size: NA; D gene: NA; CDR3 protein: CASSRSLQETQYF; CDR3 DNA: TGTGCCAGCTCTCGAAGTTTACAAGAGACCCAGTACTTC
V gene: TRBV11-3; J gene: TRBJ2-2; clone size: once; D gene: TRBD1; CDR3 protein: CASSQGQGRAGELFF; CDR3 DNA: TGTGCCAGCAGCCAGGGACAGGGGAGGGCCGGGGAGCTGTTTTTT
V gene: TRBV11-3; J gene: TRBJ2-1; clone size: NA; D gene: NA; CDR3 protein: CASRPGSSYNEQFF; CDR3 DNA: TGTGCCAGCAGACCAGGGAGCTCCTACAATGAGCAGTTCTTC
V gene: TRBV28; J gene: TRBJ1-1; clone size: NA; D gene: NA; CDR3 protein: CASSPRGIGTEAFF; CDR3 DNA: TGTGCCAGCAGCCCGAGGGGTATAGGGACTGAAGCTTTCTTT
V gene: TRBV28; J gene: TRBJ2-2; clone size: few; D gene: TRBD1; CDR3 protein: CASRTGGDGELFF; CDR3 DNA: TGTGCCAGCAGGACAGGGGGTGACGGGGAGCTGTTTTTT
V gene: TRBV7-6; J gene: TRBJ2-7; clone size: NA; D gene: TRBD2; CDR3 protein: CASSWGLLGSSGGYEQYF; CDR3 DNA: TGTGCCAGCAGCTGGGGACTACTTGGATCCAGCGGAGGTTACGAGCAGTACTTC
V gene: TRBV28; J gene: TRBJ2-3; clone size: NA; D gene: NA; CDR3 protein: CASSPQGEPNGDTQYF; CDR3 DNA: TGTGCCAGCAGCCCCCAGGGTGAGCCAAACGGGGATACGCAGTATTTT
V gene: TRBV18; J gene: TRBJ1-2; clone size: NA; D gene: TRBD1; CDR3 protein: CASSPGTESYGYTF; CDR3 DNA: TGTGCCAGCTCTCCCGGGACAGAATCCTATGGCTACACCTTC
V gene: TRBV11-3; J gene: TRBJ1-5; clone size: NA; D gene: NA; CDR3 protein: CASSLGILLQQPQHF; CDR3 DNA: TGTGCCAGCAGCTTAGGGATCCTACTCCAACAGCCCCAGCATTTT
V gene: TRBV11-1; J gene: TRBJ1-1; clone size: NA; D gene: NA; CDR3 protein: CASSDGRTGNTEAFF; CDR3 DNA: TGTGCCAGCAGCGACGGGCGAACAGGCAACACTGAAGCTTTCTTT
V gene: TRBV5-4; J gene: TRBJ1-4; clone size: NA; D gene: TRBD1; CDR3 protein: CASSLRTGDNEKLFF; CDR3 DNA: TGTGCCAGCAGCTTGCGGACAGGGGATAATGAAAAACTGTTTTTT
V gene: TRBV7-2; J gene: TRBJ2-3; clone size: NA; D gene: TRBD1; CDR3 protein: CASSLGRDRVTQYF; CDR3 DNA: TGTGCCAGCAGCTTAGGCCGGGACAGGGTCACGCAGTATTTT
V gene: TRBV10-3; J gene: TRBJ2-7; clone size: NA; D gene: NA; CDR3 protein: CAISESTHEQYF; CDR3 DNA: TGTGCCATCAGTGAGTCAACCCACGAGCAGTACTTC
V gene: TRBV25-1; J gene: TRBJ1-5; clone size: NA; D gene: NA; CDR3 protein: CASSDFPGTTVQPQHF; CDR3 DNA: TGTGCCAGCAGTGACTTCCCGGGGACGACAGTTCAGCCCCAGCATTTT
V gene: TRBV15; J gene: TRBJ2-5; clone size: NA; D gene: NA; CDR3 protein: CATSSVPGHVGQETQYF; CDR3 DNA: TGTGCCACCAGCAGCGTGCCGGGACATGTTGGCCAAGAGACCCAGTACTTC
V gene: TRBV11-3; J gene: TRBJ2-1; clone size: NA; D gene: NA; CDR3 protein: CASSFAGGRGFF; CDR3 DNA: TGTGCCAGCAGCTTCGCCGGCGGGCGGGGGTTCTTC
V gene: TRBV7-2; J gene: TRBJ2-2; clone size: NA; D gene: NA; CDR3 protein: CASSSPATGPGELFF; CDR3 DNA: TGTGCCAGCAGCTCACCAGCTACAGGGCCCGGGGAGCTGTTTTTT
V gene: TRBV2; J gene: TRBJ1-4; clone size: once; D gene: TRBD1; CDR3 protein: CASSAEAGGEKLFF; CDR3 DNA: TGTGCCAGCAGTGCAGAGGCAGGGGGTGAAAAACTGTTTTTT
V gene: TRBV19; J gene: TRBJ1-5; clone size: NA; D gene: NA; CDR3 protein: CASSISAQPQHF; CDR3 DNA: TGTGCCAGTAGTATTAGTGCTCAGCCCCAGCATTTT
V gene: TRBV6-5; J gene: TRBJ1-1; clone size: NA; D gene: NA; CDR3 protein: CASSYRPRDTEAFF; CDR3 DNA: TGTGCCAGCAGTTACCGCCCCAGGGACACTGAAGCTTTCTTT
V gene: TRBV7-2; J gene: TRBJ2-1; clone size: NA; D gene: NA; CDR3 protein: CASSFGDLYNEQFF; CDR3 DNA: TGTGCCAGCAGCTTCGGGGACCTTTACAATGAGCAGTTCTTC
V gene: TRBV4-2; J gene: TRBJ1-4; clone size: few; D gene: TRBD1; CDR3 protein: CASSRVQGDEKLFF; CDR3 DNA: TGTGCCAGCAGCCGGGTGCAGGGGGACGAAAAACTGTTTTTT
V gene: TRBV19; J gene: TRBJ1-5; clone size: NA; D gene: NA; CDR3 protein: CASSFTGRGFGNQPQHF; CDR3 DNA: TGTGCCAGTAGTTTTACAGGGAGGGGGTTTGGCAATCAGCCCCAGCATTTT
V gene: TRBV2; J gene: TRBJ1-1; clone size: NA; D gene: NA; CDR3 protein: CASRWNGIPGDTEAFF; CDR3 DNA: TGTGCCAGCAGGTGGAACGGGATCCCCGGGGACACTGAAGCTTTCTTT
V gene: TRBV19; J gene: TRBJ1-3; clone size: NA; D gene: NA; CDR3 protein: CASSILGTGLSGNTIYF; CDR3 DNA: TGTGCCAGTAGTATCCTCGGGACGGGCCTCTCTGGAAACACCATATATTTT
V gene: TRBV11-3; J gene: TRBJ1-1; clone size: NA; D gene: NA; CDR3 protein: CASSPWTDTEAFF; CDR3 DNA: TGTGCCAGCAGCCCATGGACAGACACTGAAGCTTTCTTT
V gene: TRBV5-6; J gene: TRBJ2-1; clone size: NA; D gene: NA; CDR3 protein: CASSTGYSPGWDEQFF; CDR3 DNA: TGTGCCAGCAGCACGGGCTATAGCCCCGGATGGGATGAGCAGTTCTTC
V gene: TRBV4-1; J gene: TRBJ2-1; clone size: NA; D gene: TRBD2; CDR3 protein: CASSPGSGSSYNEQFF; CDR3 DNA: TGCGCCAGCAGCCCGGGTAGCGGGAGCTCCTACAATGAGCAGTTCTTC
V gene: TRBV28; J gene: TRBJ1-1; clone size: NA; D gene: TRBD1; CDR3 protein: CASSTEGASNTEAFF; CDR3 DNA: TGTGCCAGCAGTACCGAGGGGGCCTCGAACACTGAAGCTTTCTTT
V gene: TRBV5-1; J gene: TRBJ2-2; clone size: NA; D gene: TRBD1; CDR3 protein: CASSPGTAFPNTGELFF; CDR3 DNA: TGCGCCAGCAGCCCTGGGACAGCATTTCCGAACACCGGGGAGCTGTTTTTT
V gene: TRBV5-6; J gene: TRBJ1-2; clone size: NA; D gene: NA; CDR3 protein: CASIRIQESYGYTF; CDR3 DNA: TGTGCCAGCATAAGAATTCAAGAATCCTATGGCTACACCTTC
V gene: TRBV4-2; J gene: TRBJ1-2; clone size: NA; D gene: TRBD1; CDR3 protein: CASSPIDGTEYGYTF; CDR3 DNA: TGTGCCAGCAGCCCTATAGACGGGACAGAGTATGGCTACACCTTC
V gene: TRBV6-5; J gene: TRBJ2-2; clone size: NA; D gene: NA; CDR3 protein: CASSYQPTNTGELFF; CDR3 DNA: TGTGCCAGCAGTTACCAGCCAACGAACACCGGGGAGCTGTTTTTT
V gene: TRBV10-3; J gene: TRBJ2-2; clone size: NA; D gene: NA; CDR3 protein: CATRDGRENTGELFF; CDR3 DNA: TGTGCCACGCGGGACGGCCGAGAGAACACCGGGGAGCTGTTTTTT
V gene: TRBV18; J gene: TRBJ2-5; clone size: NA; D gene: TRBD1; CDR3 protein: CASSRTGGVETQYF; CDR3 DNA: TGTGCCAGCTCAAGGACAGGGGGCGTGGAGACCCAGTACTTC
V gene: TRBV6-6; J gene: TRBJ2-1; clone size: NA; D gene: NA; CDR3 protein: CASSYALDSYNEQFF; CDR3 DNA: TGTGCCAGCAGTTACGCCCTGGACTCCTACAATGAGCAGTTCTTC
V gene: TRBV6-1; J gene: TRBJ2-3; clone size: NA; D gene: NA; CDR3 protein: CASSGDTASTDTQYF; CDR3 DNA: TGTGCCAGCAGTGGGGACACCGCCAGCACAGATACGCAGTATTTT
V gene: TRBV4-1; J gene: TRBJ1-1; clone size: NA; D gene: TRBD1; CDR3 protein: CASRPQGGNTEAFF; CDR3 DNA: TGCGCCAGCAGACCCCAGGGGGGGAACACTGAAGCTTTCTTT